Below, 5 T cell receptor beta chains from the same sample are listed, as sequenced in a study of control samples from healthy donors and cancer patients. The table came from immunoSEQ multiplex PCR; TCRdb's copy has only in-frame clones and leaves some out. Here the sample spans under 300,000 clones, approximately 80% being singletons. Material for sequencing was PBMCs. The receptors were gathered from a woman aged 55-70 years with lung cancer.

The rearrangement uses TRBV7-2 and TRBJ2-1; perhaps TRBD2 as D (5 bases). Trimming took 0 bases from V and 8 from J, leaving 11 bases between them. Germline lookup yields CDR1 SGHTA and CDR2 FQGNSA. The CDR3 loop spans 14 amino acids. CDR3 nucleotide sequence: TGTGCCAGCAGCTTAGCGGGAGTGGGCGATGAGCAGTTCTTC. Amino acids: CASSLAGVGDEQFF.

This chain joins TRBV30 and TRBJ2-7; either TRBD1 or TRBD2 may fit D (5 bases each). The CDR3 has 14 amino acids. The V end was cut by 0 bases, the J end by 6 bases, with 15 bases between. Germline V gene sequence: CDR1 GTSNPN, CDR2 SVGIG (reference sequence). CDR3 protein: CAWSVLRFGGEQYF. In nucleotides, the CDR3 is TGTGCCTGGAGTGTACTCCGTTTTGGGGGCGAGCAGTACTTC.

The chain employs TRBV7-9 and TRBJ2-7, with 9 bases matching TRBD2. The ends lost 1 base at V and 1 base at J; junction bases unmatched: 8. Germline-derived CDR1 and CDR2 are SEHNR and FQNEAQ (reference sequence). The CDR3 covers 17 residues. This CDR3 is CASSLDPWTSASYEQYF. Here the CDR3 DNA reads TGTGCCAGCAGCTTAGATCCTTGGACTAGCGCTTCCTACGAGCAGTACTTC.

This chain joins TRBV5-1 and TRBJ1-1; maybe TRBD1 (5 bases). The CDR3 contains 15 residues. V was pared by 0 bases and J by 5 bases, with 14 bases between. The germline CDR1 and CDR2 sequences are SGHRS and YFSETQ. CDR3 sequence reads: CASSLAPGSETEAFF. CDR3 DNA sequence: TGCGCCAGCAGCTTGGCTCCAGGGTCGGAAACTGAAGCTTTCTTT. The full variable domain, its missing parts supplied by reference TRBV5-1 and TRBJ1-1, is KAGVTQTPRYLIKTRGQQVTLSCSPISGHRSVSWYQQTPGQGLQFLFEYFSETQRNKGNFPGRFSGRQFSNSRSEMNVSTLELGDSALYLCASSLAPGSETEAFFGQGTRLTVV.

The chain has TRBV5-5 and TRBJ2-1, with TRBD1 as a possible D gene (6 bases). The CDR3 has 18 amino acids. The V and J ends lost 1 base and 6 bases respectively, with 23 bases between them. Germline CDR1 and CDR2: SGHKS and YYEKEE (reference sequence). The CDR3 spells CASSLSVPLTLGGNEQFF. In DNA, the CDR3 is TGTGCCAGCAGCTTGTCGGTCCCGTTGACCCTAGGGGGCAATGAGCAGTTCTTC.